One and the same sample provided the 26 T cell receptor beta chains below, sequenced in a study of blood T cell repertoires in COVID-19 (dated by TCRdb to between 2020 and 2021). Library preparation was by the immunoSEQ multiplex PCR assay. TCRdb stores this immuneACCESS table with in-frame sequences only. Part of the clones is absent; in the studies checked, under half of the shortfall reflects unresolved V genes, and no reason is known for the rest. The sample contains roughly 87,000 clones, approximately 82% of them found a single time. The top ten clones comprise less than 2.5% of the sample. Sequencing was done on a sample of peripheral blood. The receptors here all came from a woman aged 70-85 years with acute or convalescent COVID-19.

The V gene is TRBV28, the J gene TRBJ2-7, with 13 nucleotides matching TRBD2. Germline values: CDR1 MDHEN, CDR2 SYDVKM. The CDR3 length is 18 residues. V lost 7 bases to trimming and J lost 5 bases; unmatched junction nucleotides: 17. The CDR3 is CASTTLLAGGPRSHEQYF. CDR3 sequence (DNA): TGTGCCAGCACCACGCTACTAGCGGGGGGGCCTCGCTCTCACGAGCAGTACTTC.

This clone has a handful of counts. The CDR3 DNA reads TGTGCTAGTGGTTTGGCCACGGACAAGGCGGGGAGGGGTGAAAAACTGTTTTTT. As protein: CASGLATDKAGRGEKLFF. The chain carries TRBV12-5 and TRBJ1-4, with D perhaps matching TRBD1 (5 bases). Trimming took off 1 base at V and 7 bases at J, with 22 bases between the two ends. The CDR3 is 18 amino acids. Germline V gives CDR1 LGHNT, CDR2 FRNRAP.

The sample holds one count of this clone. CDR3 sequence: CATRQASTGELFF. In DNA, the CDR3 is TGTGCCACCAGACAGGCGAGCACCGGGGAGCTGTTTTTT. V and J are TRBV24-1 and TRBJ2-2; D is perhaps TRBD1 (5 bases). There are 13 residues in the CDR3. Trimming shortened V by 7 bases and J by 4 bases, and 9 bases separated the two germline ends. Looked up from germline, CDR1 is KGHDR and CDR2 is SFDVKD.

The CDR3 nucleotides are TGTGCCAGCAGTCGTCCCGGGACAGGGGTGAACACTGAAGCTTTCTTT. Protein product: CASSRPGTGVNTEAFF. This sequence joins TRBV11-2 and TRBJ1-1; 10 positions agree with TRBD1. The V and J ends lost 6 bases and 0 bases, in that order; junction bases with no gene match: 7. The germline V gene encodes CDR1 SGHAT and CDR2 FQNNGV. This CDR3 is 16 amino acids long.

The rearrangement uses TRBV2 and TRBJ2-5, with D perhaps TRBD2 (6 bases). Per germline, CDR1 SNHLY and CDR2 FYNNEI. The V end lost 4 bases, the J end lost 1 base, and 10 bases lay between the germline ends. This CDR3 is 14 amino acids long. The CDR3 spells CASSAPSAQETQYF. The CDR3 DNA sequence: TGTGCCAGCAGTGCCCCTAGCGCCCAAGAGACCCAGTACTTC. Variable domain in full (rest from reference TRBV2 and TRBJ2-5): EPEVTQTPSHQVTQMGQEVILRCVPISNHLYFYWYRQILGQKVEFLVSFYNNEISEKSEIFDDQFSVERPDGSNFTLKIRSTKLEDSAMYFCASSAPSAQETQYFGPGTRLLVL.

The genes are TRBV5-1 and TRBJ2-2; a possible D gene is TRBD2 (6 bases). Trimming took off 3 bases at V and 7 bases at J, with 13 bases between the two ends. The length of the CDR3 is 14 residues. Germline V gives CDR1 SGHRS, CDR2 YFSETQ. The CDR3 loop reads CASSYGTSVGELFF. The CDR3 DNA reads TGCGCCAGCAGCTACGGGACTTCTGTCGGGGAGCTGTTTTTT.

The CDR3 DNA follows: TGTGCCAGCAGCCAAGATTCCCCCAGCGCCTATGGCTACACCTTC. Protein sequence: CASSQDSPSAYGYTF. The rearrangement uses TRBV3-1 (or the pseudogene TRBV3-2) and TRBJ1-2; D call uncertain. The CDR3 length is 15 residues. V gave up 0 bases and J gave up 4 bases, with 12 bases separating them. CDR1 LGHDT and CDR2 YNNKEL come from the germline V gene (reference sequence).

This rearrangement joins TRBV5-1 to TRBJ2-1; 8 bases agree with TRBD2. The CDR3 runs 15 residues. Germline CDR1 SGHRS, CDR2 YFSETQ. The J segment lost 10 bases and the V segment lost 0 bases, leaving 9 bases of the junction unmatched. CDR3 sequence: CASSLVSGGTGEQFF. CDR3 sequence (DNA): TGCGCCAGCAGCTTGGTGAGCGGGGGCACGGGGGAGCAGTTCTTC.

V gene TRBV19 combines with J gene TRBJ2-2, with D possibly being TRBD1 (6 bases). This CDR3 has 15 amino acids. Germline CDR1 reads LNHDA; CDR2 reads SQIVND (reference sequence). Deletions cut 6 bases from V and 5 bases from J, with 16 bases between. The CDR3 nucleotides read TGTGCCAGTAGCTGGGGCACAGGGTTTACCGGGGAGCTGTTTTTT. Its translation: CASSWGTGFTGELFF.

The chain uses TRBV6-5 and TRBJ2-1, with 14 bases matching TRBD2. The CDR3 loop spans 15 amino acids. Germline CDR1 and CDR2: MNHEY and SVGAGI. V was clipped by 6 bases and J by 7 bases; unmatched bases: 5. The CDR3 DNA follows: TGTGCCAGCAGGAAGACTAGCGGGGGGGCGAATGAGCAGTTCTTC. As protein: CASRKTSGGANEQFF.

The chain couples TRBV7-9 to TRBJ1-4; unclear D gene. Germline V CDR1 and CDR2: SEHNR, FQNEAQ (reference sequence). This CDR3 is 14 amino acids long. V gave up 7 bases and J gave up 0 bases, with 9 bases separating them. The CDR3 loop is CASTRGATNEKLFF. CDR3 nucleotides: TGTGCCAGCACCCGGGGAGCAACTAATGAAAAACTGTTTTTT.

The chain has TRBV3-1 (or the pseudogene TRBV3-2) and TRBJ2-7; 9 bases map to TRBD2. There are 15 residues in the CDR3. The germline CDR1 and CDR2 sequences are LGHDT and YNNKEL (reference sequence). V lost 1 base and J lost 2; bases outside the gene matches: 3. In DNA form, the CDR3 reads TGTGCCAGCAGCCAAGGGCGGGGGGGAACCTACGAGCAGTACTTC. It translates to CASSQGRGGTYEQYF.

The chain joins TRBV18 to TRBJ1-1, with TRBD1 as a possible D gene (6 bases). This CDR3 spans 14 amino acids. Trimming removed 6 bases from V and 4 bases from J, with 15 bases in between. The germline V gene encodes CDR1 KGHSH and CDR2 LQKENI. The CDR3 region is CASSLQGGSTEAFF. CDR3 sequence (DNA): TGTGCCAGCTCTCTACAGGGAGGGAGCACTGAAGCTTTCTTT.

The V gene is TRBV19, the J gene TRBJ1-4, with 8 bases fitting TRBD1. The CDR3 is made up of 14 amino acids. J lost 4 bases, V lost 5 bases, and 3 bases had no gene match. Germline assignment: CDR1 LNHDA and CDR2 SQIVND (reference sequence). The DNA of the CDR3 is TGTGCCAGTAGTCCGACAGGGGATAATGAAAAACTGTTTTTT. This codes for CASSPTGDNEKLFF.

This chain uses TRBV5-6 with TRBJ1-6; TRBD1 matches at 8 bases. V was pared by 4 bases and J by 9 bases, with 9 bases of the junction left unmatched. The V gene's germline CDR1 is SGHDT and CDR2 YYEEEE. The CDR3 extends over 15 amino acids. As DNA, the CDR3 is TGTGCCAGCAGCGGCCTGGACAGGGCAAGTTCACCCCTCCACTTT. This translates into CASSGLDRASSPLHF.

This CDR3 reads CASSSRQGPYEQYF. The CDR3 region has the DNA TGTGCCAGTAGTAGCCGACAGGGGCCCTACGAGCAGTACTTC. This rearrangement joins TRBV19 to TRBJ2-7; 8 bases are shared with TRBD1. J lost 2 bases, V lost 4 bases, and 4 bases had no gene match. This CDR3 contains 14 residues. Germline lookup yields CDR1 LNHDA and CDR2 SQIVND (reference sequence).

The chain recombines TRBV28 with TRBJ1-1; D not resolved. Germline V gene lookup returns CDR1 MDHEN and CDR2 SYDVKM. The CDR3 is made up of 15 amino acids. V dropped 7 bases and J dropped 2 bases, with 17 bases sitting between them. CDR3 in amino acids: CASTPGGKGNTEAFF. The CDR3 bases are TGTGCCAGCACCCCGGGAGGGAAGGGAAACACTGAAGCTTTCTTT.

A few counts support this clone. J is TRBJ1-1 and V is TRBV7-8; no reliable D call. CDR1 SGHVS and CDR2 FQNEAQ come from the germline V gene. This CDR3 has 14 amino acids. V was trimmed by 1 base and J by 3 bases, leaving 9 bases between them. The CDR3 region has the DNA TGTGCCAGCAGCTTAGTCGGTGGAGACACTGAAGCTTTCTTT. It yields the protein CASSLVGGDTEAFF.

This sequence joins TRBV6-5 and TRBJ2-5; D is ambiguous. Germline V gives CDR1 MNHEY, CDR2 SVGAGI. V was clipped by 0 bases and J by 2 bases, with 13 bases between them. The CDR3 length is 16 residues. The CDR3 protein is CASSYSSFTPQETQYF. In DNA form, the CDR3 reads TGTGCCAGCAGTTACTCGAGTTTTACCCCACAAGAGACCCAGTACTTC.

The gene calls are TRBV6-1 and TRBJ1-2, with D hard to call. Between the trimmed V and J ends, which lost 2 bases and 7 bases, there was a span of 26 bases. The CDR3 totals 18 residues. Germline lookup yields CDR1 MNHNS and CDR2 SASEGT. CDR3 protein: CASSEKWYPQVFDPGYTF. Written as DNA, the CDR3 is TGTGCCAGCAGTGAAAAATGGTACCCGCAGGTCTTTGATCCTGGCTACACCTTC.

A few counts support this clone. The J gene is TRBJ2-1, the V gene TRBV19; 8 bases are shared with TRBD1. The CDR3 spans 15 residues. Germline CDR1 is LNHDA and CDR2 is SQIVND (reference sequence). Trimming took 5 bases from V and 7 from J; bases not matched to a gene: 10. This CDR3 reads CASSPTGTGQNEQFF. For the CDR3, the DNA is TGTGCCAGTAGTCCTACCGGGACAGGTCAGAATGAGCAGTTCTTC.

V is TRBV7-9 and J is TRBJ1-4, with D tentatively TRBD1 (6 bases). V was cut by 5 bases and J by 3 bases, with 19 bases left in between. Germline V gives CDR1 SEHNR, CDR2 FQNEAQ (reference sequence). CDR3 length equals 17 residues. CDR3 sequence reads: CASSPKDRTPSNEKLFF. The CDR3 nucleotides are TGTGCCAGCAGCCCTAAGGACAGAACCCCTTCTAATGAAAAACTGTTTTTT.

This chain joins TRBV11-3 and TRBJ2-7, with D uncertain. Trimming stripped 0 bases from V and 0 bases from J, with 9 bases between. Germline assignment: CDR1 SGHNT and CDR2 YENEEA. This CDR3 is built from 15 residues. The CDR3 sequence is CASSLDGTGSYEQYF. CDR3 DNA sequence: TGTGCCAGCAGCTTAGATGGTACGGGCTCCTACGAGCAGTACTTC.

The chain couples TRBV24-1 to TRBJ2-5; 7 bases are shared with TRBD1. J gave up 1 base and V 1 base, and 2 bases lay outside the gene matches. This CDR3 is built from 15 residues. The germline V gene encodes CDR1 KGHDR and CDR2 SFDVKD. In DNA form, the CDR3 reads TGTGCCACCAGTGATTTCAGGGGGTTCCAAGAGACCCAGTACTTC. Translated: CATSDFRGFQETQYF.

This clone was detected once. The chain is built from TRBV19 and TRBJ1-2; tentatively, D is TRBD1 (5 bases). The V gene's germline CDR1 is LNHDA and CDR2 SQIVND (reference sequence). V dropped 5 bases and J dropped 4 bases, with 14 bases sitting between them. This CDR3 comprises 14 residues. CDR3 DNA sequence: TGTGCCAGTAGTGCCCCGGGGGAGCGCTATGGCTACACCTTC. Residues: CASSAPGERYGYTF. The whole variable domain, filled in from reference TRBV19 and TRBJ1-2, reads DGGITQSPKYLFRKEGQNVTLSCEQNLNHDAMYWYRQDPGQGLRLIYYSQIVNDFQKGDIAEGYSVSREKKESFPLTVTSAQKNPTAFYLCASSAPGERYGYTFGSGTRLTVV.

The V gene is TRBV9, the J gene TRBJ1-6, with 9 bases lining up with TRBD1. The length of the CDR3 is 17 residues. After removal of 4 bases from V and 9 bases from J, the junction contained 14 bases not matched to a gene. CDR1 and CDR2 (germline): SGDLS, YYNGEE. The CDR3 here is CASSLGQGSGTLSPLHF. The CDR3 coding sequence is TGTGCCAGCAGCCTTGGACAGGGGTCAGGCACACTTTCACCCCTCCACTTT. The full variable domain, its missing parts supplied by reference TRBV9 and TRBJ1-6, is DSGVTQTPKHLITATGQRVTLRCSPRSGDLSVYWYQQSLDQGLQFLIQYYNGEERAKGNILERFSAQQFPDLHSELNLSSLELGDSALYFCASSLGQGSGTLSPLHFGNGTRLTVT.